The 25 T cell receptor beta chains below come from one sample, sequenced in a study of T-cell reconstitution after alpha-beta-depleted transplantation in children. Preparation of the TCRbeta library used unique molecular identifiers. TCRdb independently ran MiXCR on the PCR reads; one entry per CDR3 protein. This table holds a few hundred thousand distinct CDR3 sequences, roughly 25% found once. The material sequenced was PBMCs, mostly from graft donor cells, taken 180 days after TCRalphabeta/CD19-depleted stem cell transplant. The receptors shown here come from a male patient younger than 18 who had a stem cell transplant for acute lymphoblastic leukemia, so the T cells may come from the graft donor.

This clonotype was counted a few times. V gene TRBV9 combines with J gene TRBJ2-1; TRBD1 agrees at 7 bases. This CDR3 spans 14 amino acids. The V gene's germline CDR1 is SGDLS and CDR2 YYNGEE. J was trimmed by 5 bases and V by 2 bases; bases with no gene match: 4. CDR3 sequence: CASSVGTANNEQFF. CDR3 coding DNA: TGTGCCAGCAGCGTCGGGACAGCTAACAATGAGCAGTTCTTC.

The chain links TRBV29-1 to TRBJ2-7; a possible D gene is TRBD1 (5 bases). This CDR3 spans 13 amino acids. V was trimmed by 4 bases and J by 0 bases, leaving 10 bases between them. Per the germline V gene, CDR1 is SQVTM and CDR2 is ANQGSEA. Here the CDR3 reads CSVVHRTSYEQYF. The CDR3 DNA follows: TGCAGCGTTGTACACAGGACCTCCTACGAGCAGTACTTC.

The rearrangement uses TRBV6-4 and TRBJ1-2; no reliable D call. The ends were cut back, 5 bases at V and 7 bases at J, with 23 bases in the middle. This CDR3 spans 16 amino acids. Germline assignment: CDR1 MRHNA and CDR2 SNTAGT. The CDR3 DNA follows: TGTGCCAGCAGTCTACCCCATGAATACGGACTGTGTGGCTACACCTTC. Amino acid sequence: CASSLPHEYGLCGYTF.

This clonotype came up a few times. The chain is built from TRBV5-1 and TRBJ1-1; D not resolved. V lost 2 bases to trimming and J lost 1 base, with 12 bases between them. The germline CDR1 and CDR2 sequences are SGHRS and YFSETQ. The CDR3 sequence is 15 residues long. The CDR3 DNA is TGCGCCAGCAGCTTATATCGGTTCCGGAACACTGAAGCTTTCTTT. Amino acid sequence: CASSLYRFRNTEAFF.

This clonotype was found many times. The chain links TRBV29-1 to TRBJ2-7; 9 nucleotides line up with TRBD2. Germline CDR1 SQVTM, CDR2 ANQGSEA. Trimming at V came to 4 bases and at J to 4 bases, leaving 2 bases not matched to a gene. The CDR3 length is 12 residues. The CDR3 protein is CSVVSGSYEQYF. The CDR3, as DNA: TGCAGCGTTGTTAGCGGGAGTTACGAGCAGTACTTC.

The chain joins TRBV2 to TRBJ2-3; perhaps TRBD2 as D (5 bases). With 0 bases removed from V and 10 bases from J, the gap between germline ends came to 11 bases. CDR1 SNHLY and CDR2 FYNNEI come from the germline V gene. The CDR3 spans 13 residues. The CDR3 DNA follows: TGTGCCAGCAGTGAAGCGCCCCTGGACTCGCAGTATTTT. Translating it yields CASSEAPLDSQYF.

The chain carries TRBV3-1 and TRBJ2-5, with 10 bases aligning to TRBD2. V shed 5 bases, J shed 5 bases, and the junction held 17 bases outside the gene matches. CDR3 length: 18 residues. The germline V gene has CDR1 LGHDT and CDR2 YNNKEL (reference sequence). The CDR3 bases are TGTGCCAGCAGCTGGGGGATGCTAGCGGGGGTTGCGTGGGAGACCCAGTACTTC. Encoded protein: CASSWGMLAGVAWETQYF.

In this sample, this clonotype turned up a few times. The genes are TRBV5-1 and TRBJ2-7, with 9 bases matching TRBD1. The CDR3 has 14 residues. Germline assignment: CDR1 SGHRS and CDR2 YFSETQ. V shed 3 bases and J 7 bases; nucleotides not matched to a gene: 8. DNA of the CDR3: TGCGCCAGCAGCTCGGGACAGGGATTAGGAGAGCAGTACTTC. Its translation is CASSSGQGLGEQYF.

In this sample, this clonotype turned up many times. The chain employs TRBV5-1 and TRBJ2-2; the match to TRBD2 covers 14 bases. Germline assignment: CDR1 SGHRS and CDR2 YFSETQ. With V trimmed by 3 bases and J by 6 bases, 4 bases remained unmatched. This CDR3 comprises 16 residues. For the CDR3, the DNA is TGCGCCAGCAGCTGGGGGACTAGCGGGAGCTCCGGGGAGCTGTTTTTT. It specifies CASSWGTSGSSGELFF.

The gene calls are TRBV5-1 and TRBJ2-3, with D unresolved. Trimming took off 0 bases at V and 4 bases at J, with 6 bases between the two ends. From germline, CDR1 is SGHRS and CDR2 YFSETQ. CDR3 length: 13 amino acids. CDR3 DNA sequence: TGCGCCAGCAGCTTGGGAATCCCAGATACGCAGTATTTT. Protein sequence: CASSLGIPDTQYF.

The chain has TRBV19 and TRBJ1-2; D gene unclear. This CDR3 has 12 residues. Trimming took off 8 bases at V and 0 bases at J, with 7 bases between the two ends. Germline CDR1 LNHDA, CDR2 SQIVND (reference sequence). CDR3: CASRPANYGYTF. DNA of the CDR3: TGTGCCAGTCGGCCAGCTAACTATGGCTACACCTTC.

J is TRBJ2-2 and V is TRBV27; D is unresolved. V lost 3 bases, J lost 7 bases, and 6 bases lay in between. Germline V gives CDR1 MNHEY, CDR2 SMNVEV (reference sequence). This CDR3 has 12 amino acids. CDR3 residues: CASSFPGGELFF. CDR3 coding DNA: TGTGCCAGCAGTTTTCCCGGCGGGGAGCTGTTTTTT.

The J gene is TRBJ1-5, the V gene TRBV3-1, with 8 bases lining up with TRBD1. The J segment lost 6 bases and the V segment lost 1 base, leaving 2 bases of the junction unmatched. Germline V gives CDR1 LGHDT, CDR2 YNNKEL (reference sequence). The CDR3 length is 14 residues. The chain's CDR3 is CASSQVTGVQPQHF. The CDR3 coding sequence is TGTGCCAGCAGCCAAGTGACAGGGGTTCAGCCCCAGCATTTT.

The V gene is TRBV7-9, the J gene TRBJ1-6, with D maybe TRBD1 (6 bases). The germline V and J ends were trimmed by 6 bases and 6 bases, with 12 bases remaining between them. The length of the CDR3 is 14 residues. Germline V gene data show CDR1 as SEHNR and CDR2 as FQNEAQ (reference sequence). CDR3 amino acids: CASRYQGGNSPLHF. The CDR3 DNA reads TGTGCCAGCAGATATCAAGGGGGTAATTCACCCCTCCACTTT.

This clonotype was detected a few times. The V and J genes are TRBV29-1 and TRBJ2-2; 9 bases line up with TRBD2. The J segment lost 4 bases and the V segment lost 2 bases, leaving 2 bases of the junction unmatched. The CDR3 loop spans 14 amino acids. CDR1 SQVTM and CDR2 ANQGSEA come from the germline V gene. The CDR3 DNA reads TGCAGCGTTGAACTAGCGGGACCCACCGGGGAGCTGTTTTTT. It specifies CSVELAGPTGELFF.

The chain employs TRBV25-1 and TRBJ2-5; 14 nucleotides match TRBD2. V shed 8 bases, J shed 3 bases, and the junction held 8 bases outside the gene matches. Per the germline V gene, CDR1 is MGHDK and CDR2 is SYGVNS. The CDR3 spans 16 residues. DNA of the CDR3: TGTGCCAGCCCCCCCCGACTAGCGGGAGGGGAAGAGACCCAGTACTTC. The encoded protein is CASPPRLAGGEETQYF.

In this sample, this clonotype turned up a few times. This chain's CDR3 is CASSLQLLSAFF. The CDR3 DNA sequence: TGTGCCAGCAGTTTACAGCTGTTGTCAGCTTTCTTT. The rearrangement uses TRBV12-3 or TRBV12-4 and TRBJ1-1; D unresolved. The CDR3 length is 12 residues. The ends were cut back, 2 bases at V and 10 bases at J, with 11 bases in the middle.

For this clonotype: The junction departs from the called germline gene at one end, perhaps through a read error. CDR3 DNA: TGCAGTGCTAGGGGACCGGGACCCTACCCCTACGAGCAGTCCTTC. It specifies CSARGPGPYPYEQSF. This rearrangement joins TRBV20-1 to TRBJ2-7; tentatively, D is TRBD1 or TRBD2 (5 bases each). Germline-derived CDR1 and CDR2 are DFQATT and SNEGSKA (reference sequence). There are 15 residues in the CDR3.

CDR3 amino acids: CSARVPYGLAGSRGTGELFF. In nucleotides, the CDR3 is TGCAGTGCTAGAGTCCCATACGGACTAGCGGGATCCCGGGGCACCGGGGAGCTGTTTTTT. The chain carries TRBV20-1 and TRBJ2-2, with 12 bases aligning to TRBD2. This CDR3 is 20 amino acids long. The germline CDR1 and CDR2 sequences are DFQATT and SNEGSKA (reference sequence). The junction had 16 bases not matched to a gene; V was cut back by 1 base and J by 4 bases.

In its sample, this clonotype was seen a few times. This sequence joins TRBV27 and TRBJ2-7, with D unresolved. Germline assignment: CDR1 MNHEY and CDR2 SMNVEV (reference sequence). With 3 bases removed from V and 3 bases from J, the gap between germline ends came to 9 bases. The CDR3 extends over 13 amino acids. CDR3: CASSFQDGYEQYF. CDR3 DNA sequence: TGTGCCAGCAGTTTCCAGGACGGCTACGAGCAGTACTTC.

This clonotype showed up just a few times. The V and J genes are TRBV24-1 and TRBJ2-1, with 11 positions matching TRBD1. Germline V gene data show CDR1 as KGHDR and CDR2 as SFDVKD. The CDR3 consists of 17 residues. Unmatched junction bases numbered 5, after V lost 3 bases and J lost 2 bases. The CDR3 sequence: CATSDRRTGGAYNEQFF. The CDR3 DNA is TGTGCCACCAGTGATCGGCGGACAGGGGGCGCCTACAATGAGCAGTTCTTC.

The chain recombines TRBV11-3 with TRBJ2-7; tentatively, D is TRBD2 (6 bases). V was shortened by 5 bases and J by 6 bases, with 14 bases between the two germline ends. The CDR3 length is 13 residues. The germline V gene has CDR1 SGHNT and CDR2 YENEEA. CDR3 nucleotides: TGTGCCAGCAGCCACGGGACTGCCTCCGAGCAGTACTTC. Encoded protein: CASSHGTASEQYF.

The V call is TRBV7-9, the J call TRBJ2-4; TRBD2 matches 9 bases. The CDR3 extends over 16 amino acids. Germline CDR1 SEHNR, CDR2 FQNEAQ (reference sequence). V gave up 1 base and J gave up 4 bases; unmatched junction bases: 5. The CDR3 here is CASSLGLAGSKNIQYF. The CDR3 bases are TGTGCCAGCAGCTTAGGTCTAGCGGGATCAAAAAACATTCAGTACTTC.

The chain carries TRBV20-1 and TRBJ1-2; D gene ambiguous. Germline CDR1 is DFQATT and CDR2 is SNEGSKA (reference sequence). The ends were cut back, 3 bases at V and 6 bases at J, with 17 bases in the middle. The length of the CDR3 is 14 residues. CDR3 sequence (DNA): TGCAGTGCTAGCGATCTAGATCCCCGGGATGGCTACACCTTC. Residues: CSASDLDPRDGYTF.

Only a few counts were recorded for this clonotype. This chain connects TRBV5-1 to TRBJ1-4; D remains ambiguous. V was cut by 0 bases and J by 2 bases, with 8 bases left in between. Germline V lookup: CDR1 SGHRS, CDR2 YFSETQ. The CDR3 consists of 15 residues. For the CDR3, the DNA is TGCGCCAGCAGCTTGGGAGGAACGACTAATGAAAAACTGTTTTTT. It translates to CASSLGGTTNEKLFF.